The rows below give T cell receptor beta chains drawn from one sample of a study of shared clonotypes between healthy human individuals. Generated by immunoSEQ multiplex PCR, the TCRdb table keeps only in-frame clones and is missing some. This sample has approximately 2,300,000 clones; less than 95% occur once, and the top ten carry 0.3% to 0.45%. The sample comprised naive CD4+ T cells from PBMCs. The receptors stem from a man between 18 and 35 years old in good health. Some clones in this sample may be carry-over from other donors' samples. CDR3s leave out the opening cysteine and the closing phenylalanine or tryptophan. Fields, in order: V gene, clone size, CDR3 length, J gene, CDR3 protein. A row's size may be missing; if present it is once, few, many or a size class.

TRBV7-9	NA	13	TRBJ2-7	ASSSIHRGPYEQY
TRBV5-1	NA	14	TRBJ2-1	ASSLASSGGYNEQF
TRBV7-2	NA	13	TRBJ2-6	ASSLDSSGANVLT
TRBV2	NA	11	TRBJ1-3	ASSRSSGNTIY
TRBV7-2	once	15	TRBJ2-4	ASSLSSAPGGKNIQY
TRBV5-1	NA	16	TRBJ2-5	ASSLEVLAGAGGETQY
TRBV19	NA	14	TRBJ1-4	ASRSPRQGLNEKLF
TRBV5-5	NA	10	TRBJ2-5	ASSLAVETQY
TRBV4-1	NA	15	TRBJ2-5	ASSHGASGTREKTQY
TRBV27	NA	14	TRBJ2-7	ASSLFVGANLYEQY
TRBV29-1	once	13	NA	SAGTGTGGSYEQY
TRBV11-3	NA	11	TRBJ2-1	ASSSHSYNEQF
TRBV5-4	NA	12	TRBJ2-1	ASSLGLAFDEQF
TRBV4-3	NA	15	TRBJ2-1	ASSQDPGPWNGDEQF
TRBV27	NA	15	TRBJ1-1	ASSSTGARWVNTEAF
TRBV13	NA	14	TRBJ2-7	ASSFRGAQGSYEQY
TRBV28	NA	17	TRBJ2-1	ASSLKMRLAGSSYNEQF
TRBV28	NA	11	TRBJ1-2	ASSSVQRYGYT
TRBV4-1	once	13	TRBJ2-1	ASSQLGRNYNEQF
TRBV29-1	NA	10	TRBJ1-2	SVETGGYGYT
TRBV18	NA	10	TRBJ2-3	ASSPGSDTQY
TRBV9	NA	12	TRBJ1-4	ASSVAGTGDLLF
TRBV5-4	NA	13	TRBJ1-4	ASSPSDREHEKLF
TRBV9	NA	12	TRBJ1-1	ASSRDSRREGAF
TRBV4-1	NA	15	TRBJ1-2	ASSQSSGDRRGYGYT
TRBV29-1	NA	13	TRBJ1-1	SVGGGGTFNTEAF
TRBV7-9	NA	14	TRBJ1-1	ASGVRGTGVNTEAF
TRBV5-1	NA	12	TRBJ1-2	ASSSGTGGYGYT
TRBV6-9	NA	11	TRBJ2-1	ATTRKRYNEQF
TRBV7-3	once	13	TRBJ2-3	ASSLMGLVTDTQY
TRBV6-1	NA	11	TRBJ1-5	ASSEGPGQPQH
TRBV2	NA	13	TRBJ1-4	ASSPDRAAGGKLF
TRBV18	NA	15	TRBJ1-1	ASSPRRGEGRGTEAF
TRBV2	NA	11	TRBJ1-1	ASSAGPPPEAF
TRBV10-3	NA	12	TRBJ2-2	AANSGRGTGELF
TRBV27	NA	12	TRBJ2-7	ASSAPGQSYEQY
TRBV27	NA	13	NA	ASSLSPNKNYEQY
TRBV9	NA	13	TRBJ2-5	ASSVGALDQETQY
TRBV5-1	NA	12	TRBJ2-7	ASSLDGSFYEQY
TRBV6-4	once	13	TRBJ2-7	ASSRTGDTSYEQY